This TCR beta chain appears in the sequencing data of a study of glioma-infiltrating T cells listed by TCRdb under 2016. Regarding the research as a whole: The study sequenced TCR alpha- and beta-chain repertoires from glioma tissue, from non-neoplastic brain tissue and from matched peripheral blood mononuclear cells. To gauge divergence between tissue and blood T-cell populations, every tissue-infiltrating repertoire was compared against the peripheral blood repertoire from the same patient. The paired cohort was made up of three low-grade glioma patients, 7 or 8 primary glioblastoma patients and three non-glioma patients who contributed non-neoplastic brain tissue.

TCR alpha and beta CDR3 regions were amplified with the iRepertoire nested amplicon-rescue multiplex PCR (arm-PCR) platform from RNA. The input for one-step reverse transcription and amplification was about 85-450 ng of tissue mRNA or PBMC total RNA. Following bead purification, Illumina adapters were added by a secondary multiplex PCR, and libraries between 200 and 400 bp were gel-purified. Internal 6-nucleotide barcodes were carried by the libraries and were used for demultiplexing. Sequencing of the libraries was done on an Illumina MiSeq using 2x220 or 2x250 nucleotide paired-end reads. Per the source publication's procedure: Paired reads were merged with FLASH 1.2.11 and aligned to the GRCh37 human genome with BWA-MEM before extracting TRA and TRB reads. For V and J assignment, an IMGT-derived reference of cassette sequences and CDR3 motifs that included pseudogenes was used. Reads were translated in three frames, and productive CDR3s were defined by a C…FGXG motif without stop codons. Clonotypes were defined as unique combinations of V-J cassette pair and CDR3 amino acid sequence. Hamming distance filtering was applied to reads, with thresholds set by the sequence error rate of each sample in mapped regions. Using fastp trimming at Q25 and MiXCR clonotype assembly, TCRdb reanalyzed the public sequencing data and kept in-frame beta chains. Records with the same CDR3 protein are collapsed into one entry carrying the most frequent genes and DNA. The V and J calls and clone size are TCRdb's, not the authors'. This sample comprises approximately 130,000 distinct CDR3 sequences, approximately 24% of them detected only once. Of the sample, around 28% falls within the top ten clones.

This clonotype was detected only a few times. Its antigen remains undetermined. No quality values exist for individual bases; no much larger clone is one base distant. Measured from the cysteine to the valine, the CDR3 is 13 residues long. Only CDR3 DNA remains: 39 bases, in frame from the first base. V is reduced by 2 bases and J by 2 bases, leaving a spacing of 7 bases between them. From the germline V gene, CDR1 is SGHAT and CDR2 is FQNNGV. The research as a whole found: Very few CDR3 sequences were shared between tissue and blood, attributed to high CDR3 diversity and limited sampling. Small numbers underpinned the group comparisons: roughly eight glioblastoma patients, three low-grade glioma patients and three non-neoplastic patients. In non-neoplastic patients, VJ-independent divergence between tissue and blood fell below expectation, whereas in all gliomas, and especially in low-grade gliomas, the divergence rose above expectation.

The sequence came from a human donor with low-grade glioma or glioblastoma, undergoing nonglioma brain surgery, or in good health (not recorded which). Sequencing used glioma tissue, nonneoplastic brain tissue, or PBMCs (not recorded which). The receptor chain draws on TRBV11-2 and TRBJ2-7, with the D gene call left open. The bases are TGTGCCAGCAGCTTAACGCAGGCCTACGAGCAGTACGTC. Translated, it reads CASSLTQAYEQYV.